Listed here is a single T cell receptor beta chain. 13 Jbeta primers and 60 Vbeta primers were used for the PCR. The method was immunoSEQ multiplex PCR; TCRdb's version includes in-frame clones alone and lacks a portion of them. The repertoire holds about 130,000 clones, with just under 80% as singletons. This sample is drawn from a study of cytomegalovirus exposure and HLA in healthy donors. The sample consisted of PBMCs. The source is a woman aged 35 to 49 in good health and CMV-seronegative.

The CDR3, as DNA: TGTGCCAGCAGCGTAGCGGGAGGGCTGTCGTACAATGAGCAGTTCTTC. It is translated as CASSVAGGLSYNEQFF. The V gene is TRBV9, the J gene TRBJ2-1; TRBD2 matches at 8 bases. The length of the CDR3 is 16 residues. The J segment lost 4 bases and the V segment lost 0 bases, leaving 6 bases of the junction unmatched. The germline V gene encodes CDR1 SGDLS and CDR2 YYNGEE. Using reference TRBV9 and TRBJ2-1 for the parts outside the CDR3, the full variable domain is DSGVTQTPKHLITATGQRVTLRCSPRSGDLSVYWYQQSLDQGLQFLIQYYNGEERAKGNILERFSAQQFPDLHSELNLSSLELGDSALYFCASSVAGGLSYNEQFFGPGTRLTVL.